This T cell receptor beta chain was recovered during a study of shared clonotypes between healthy human individuals. Germline assignment: CDR1 SQVTM and CDR2 ANQGSEA. The CDR3 is made up of 13 amino acids. The V and J ends lost 7 bases and 2 bases respectively, with 13 bases between them. Only in-frame clones appear in the TCRdb table, and some are missing; sequencing was by immunoSEQ multiplex PCR. This repertoire shows over 1.4 million clones, roughly 95% found once; its top ten account for approximately 1.1%. The source material was naive CD4+ T cells sorted from blood. Subset defined: CD45RA+ positively selected. The TCR was taken from a man in his thirties or forties in good health. The rearrangement links TRBV29-1 to TRBJ2-3; D is perhaps TRBD1 (6 bases). The CDR3 DNA reads TGCAGCGCTAAACAGGGACCCACAGATACGCAGTATTTT. It encodes CSAKQGPTDTQYF.